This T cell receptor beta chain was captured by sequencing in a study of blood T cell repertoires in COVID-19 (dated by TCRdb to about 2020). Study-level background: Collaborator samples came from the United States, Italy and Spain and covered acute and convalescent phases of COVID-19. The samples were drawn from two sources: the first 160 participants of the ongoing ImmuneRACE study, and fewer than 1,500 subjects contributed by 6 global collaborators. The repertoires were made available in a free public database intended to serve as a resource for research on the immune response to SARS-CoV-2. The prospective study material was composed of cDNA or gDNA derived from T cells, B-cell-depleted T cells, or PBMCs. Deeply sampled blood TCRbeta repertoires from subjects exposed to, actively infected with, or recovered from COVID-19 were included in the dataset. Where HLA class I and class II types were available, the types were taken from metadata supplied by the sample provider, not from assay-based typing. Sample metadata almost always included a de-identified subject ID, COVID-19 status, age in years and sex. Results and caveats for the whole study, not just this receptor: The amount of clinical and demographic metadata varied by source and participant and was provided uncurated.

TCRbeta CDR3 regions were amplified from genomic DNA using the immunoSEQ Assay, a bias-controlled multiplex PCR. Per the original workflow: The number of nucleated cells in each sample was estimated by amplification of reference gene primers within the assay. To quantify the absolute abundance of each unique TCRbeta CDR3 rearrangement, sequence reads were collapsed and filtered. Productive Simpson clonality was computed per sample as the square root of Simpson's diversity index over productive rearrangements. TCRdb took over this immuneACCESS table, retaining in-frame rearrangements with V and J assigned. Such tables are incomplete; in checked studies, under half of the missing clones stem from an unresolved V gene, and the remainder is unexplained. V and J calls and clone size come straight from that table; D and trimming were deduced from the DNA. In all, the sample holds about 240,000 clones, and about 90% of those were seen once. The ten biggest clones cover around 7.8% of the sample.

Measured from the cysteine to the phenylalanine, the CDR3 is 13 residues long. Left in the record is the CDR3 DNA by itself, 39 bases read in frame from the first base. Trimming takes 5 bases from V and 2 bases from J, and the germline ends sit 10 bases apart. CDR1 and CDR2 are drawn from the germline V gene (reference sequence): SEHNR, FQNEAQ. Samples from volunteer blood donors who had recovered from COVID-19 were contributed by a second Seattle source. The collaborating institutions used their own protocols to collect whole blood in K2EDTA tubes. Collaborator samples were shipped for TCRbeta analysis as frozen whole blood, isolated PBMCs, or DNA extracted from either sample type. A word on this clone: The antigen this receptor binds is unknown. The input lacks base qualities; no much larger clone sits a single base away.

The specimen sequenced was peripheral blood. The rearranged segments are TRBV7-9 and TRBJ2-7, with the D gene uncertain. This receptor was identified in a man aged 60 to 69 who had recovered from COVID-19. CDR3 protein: CASSARLTYEQYF. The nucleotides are TGTGCCAGCAGCGCGCGGCTTACCTACGAGCAGTACTTC.